The following is a T cell receptor (beta chain) sequence with its context. Antigen: not known. The source of the sample is a study of cytomegalovirus exposure and HLA in healthy donors. Points from the study as a whole: Accounts indicate the classifier identified cytomegalovirus status with strong specificity and sensitivity. In a later analysis, an Asian-associated ancestry cluster reportedly showed fewer N-insertions than the approximately 610-donor mean.

This CDR3 comprises 16 residues. From germline, CDR1 is MGHDK and CDR2 SYGVNS. Germline trimming cut 3 bases from V and 5 bases from J; bases unmatched to any gene: 11. A multiplex PCR was run with 60 Vbeta primers and 13 Jbeta primers. Method: immunoSEQ multiplex PCR; TCRdb's copy keeps in-frame clones and lacks some. The sample includes roughly 250,000 clones, almost 85% of them seen just once. The rearrangement uses TRBV25-1 and TRBJ2-3; 7 nucleotides match TRBD2. Source material: PBMCs. This receptor was taken from a woman aged 40 to 49 in good health and CMV-seropositive. This chain's CDR3 is CASSDSSGLVVDTQYF. For the CDR3, the DNA is TGTGCCAGCAGTGATAGTAGCGGACTAGTCGTAGATACGCAGTATTTT.